This is a list of T cell receptor beta chains from one sample in a study of Ad26.COV2.S vaccination and SARS-CoV-2 variants. Sequenced by immunoSEQ multiplex PCR; TCRdb stores in-frame clones only, minus some. This sample has about 350,000 clones; approximately 84% occur once, and the top ten carry around 3.3%. The sample in question was peripheral blood, obtained in a trial of Ad26.COV2.S vaccine versus placebo. All receptors derive from a person aged 18-60 years who received the Ad26.COV2.S COVID-19 vaccine or a placebo. The CDR3 runs from the conserved cysteine through the conserved F or W. D genes are given only for firm matches. Clone size is not always given. Where it is, it says once, few, many or a class for expanded clones.

clone_size	v_call	d_call	j_call	cdr3_aa	cdr3_nt
-	TRBV29-1	-	TRBJ2-7	CSVEDGANEQYF	TGCAGCGTTGAAGATGGCGCTAACGAGCAGTACTTC
-	TRBV29-1	-	TRBJ1-1	CSVEGSRENTEAFF	TGCAGCGTTGAAGGATCCAGGGAGAACACTGAAGCTTTCTTT
once	TRBV5-5	-	TRBJ2-5	CASSLAPLANQETQYF	TGTGCCAGCAGCTTGGCCCCTCTAGCGAACCAAGAGACCCAGTACTTC
-	TRBV7-2	-	TRBJ2-7	CASSATSSPVIAYEQYF	TGTGCCAGCAGCGCTACTAGTAGCCCTGTAATAGCTTACGAGCAGTACTTC
-	TRBV25-1	-	TRBJ1-2	CASRKGNYGYTF	TGTGCCAGCCGAAAGGGGAACTATGGCTACACCTTC
-	TRBV19	TRBD2	TRBJ2-1	CASSIATSGRAEDEQFF	TGTGCCAGTAGTATTGCCACTAGCGGGAGGGCCGAGGATGAGCAGTTCTTC
-	TRBV3-1/TRBV3-2	-	TRBJ2-1	CASSPDSMGNEQFF	TGTGCCAGCAGCCCGGACTCAATGGGTAATGAGCAGTTCTTC
-	TRBV6-5	TRBD1	TRBJ1-2	CASTKPGQGSYTF	TGTGCCAGCACCAAGCCAGGACAGGGGAGCTACACCTTC
-	TRBV15	-	TRBJ2-5	CATSRGSGDQYF	TGTGCCACCAGCAGAGGGTCGGGGGACCAGTACTTC
-	TRBV5-8	-	TRBJ2-1	CASSPDSSYNEQFF	TGTGCCAGCAGCCCGGACAGCTCCTACAATGAGCAGTTCTTC
-	TRBV2	-	TRBJ1-2	CASSVKGGVSYGYTF	TGTGCCAGCAGTGTCAAAGGAGGTGTGAGCTATGGCTACACCTTC
-	TRBV6-2/TRBV6-3	-	TRBJ1-2	CASSSGQSSLFYTF	TGTGCCAGCAGTTCAGGCCAATCCTCCCTATTCTACACCTTC
-	TRBV23-1	-	TRBJ2-5	CASSHSKSFQETQYF	TGCGCCAGCAGTCACTCCAAGAGTTTCCAAGAGACCCAGTACTTC
few	TRBV6-6	-	TRBJ1-1	CASTQQENTEAFF	TGTGCCAGCACTCAACAAGAGAACACTGAAGCTTTCTTT
-	TRBV28	-	TRBJ1-1	CASSLTGGHTEAFF	TGTGCCAGCAGTTTAACGGGGGGGCACACTGAAGCTTTCTTT
-	TRBV5-1	-	TRBJ1-3	CASSLGDSGNTIYF	TGCGCCAGCAGCTTGGGGGACTCTGGAAACACCATATATTTT
-	TRBV27	-	TRBJ1-1	CASSLNRANTEAFF	TGTGCCAGCAGTTTAAACAGGGCGAACACTGAAGCTTTCTTT
-	TRBV27	-	TRBJ1-5	CASSLNLDQPQHF	TGTGCCAGCAGTCTAAACTTGGATCAGCCCCAGCATTTT
-	TRBV30	-	TRBJ1-6	CAWSYGTGSPLHF	TGTGCCTGGAGCTACGGCACGGGTTCACCCCTCCACTTT
few	TRBV6-2/TRBV6-3	-	TRBJ1-2	CASSNSILYGYTF	TGTGCCAGCAGTAACAGTATTCTCTATGGCTACACCTTC
-	TRBV28	-	TRBJ1-3	CASSFLRGSGNTIYF	TGTGCCAGCAGTTTTTTACGGGGCTCTGGAAACACCATATATTTT
-	TRBV2	-	TRBJ2-1	CASSEGVGLNEQFF	TGTGCCAGCAGTGAAGGGGTAGGCTTAAATGAGCAGTTCTTC
-	TRBV19	-	TRBJ1-6	CASSIVRAEGSPLHF	TGTGCCAGTAGTATAGTCCGGGCAGAAGGTTCACCCCTCCACTTT
-	TRBV2	-	TRBJ2-7	CASDRSAYSSYEQYF	TGTGCCAGCGATCGCTCGGCGTACAGCTCCTACGAGCAGTACTTC
-	TRBV2	-	TRBJ1-3	CASSRPGAQGNTIYF	TGTGCCAGCAGTCGGCCGGGGGCGCAAGGAAACACCATATATTTT
-	TRBV5-6	-	TRBJ1-2	CASSLAGLMLTF	TGTGCCAGCAGCTTGGCGGGCCTTATGCTGACCTTC
few	TRBV27	TRBD1	TRBJ2-7	CASRPNYPGQGYEQYF	TGTGCCAGCAGACCAAACTACCCGGGACAGGGCTACGAGCAGTACTTC
-	TRBV6-6	TRBD2	TRBJ2-5	CASSYSKRGGTQAQYF	TGTGCCAGCAGTTACTCGAAGCGGGGGGGCACCCAGGCCCAGTACTTC
-	TRBV5-1	-	TRBJ2-2	CASSLESPGELFF	TGCGCCAGCAGCTTGGAATCCCCCGGGGAGCTGTTTTTT
-	TRBV7-8	TRBD1	TRBJ2-7	CASSFFSGTGAHEQYF	TGTGCCAGCAGCTTCTTTTCCGGGACAGGGGCCCACGAGCAGTACTTC
-	TRBV6-5	-	TRBJ2-7	CASRLTDSYEQYF	TGTGCCAGCAGGCTGACGGACTCCTACGAGCAGTACTTC
-	TRBV27	TRBD1	TRBJ2-3	CASSPGTGGDTQYF	TGTGCCAGCAGTCCGGGGACAGGCGGAGATACGCAGTATTTT
few	TRBV19	-	TRBJ2-2	CASSTKANTGELFF	TGTGCCAGTAGTACTAAAGCCAACACCGGGGAGCTGTTTTTT
-	TRBV7-7	-	TRBJ2-7	CASSLGPTSSYEQYF	TGTGCCAGCAGCTTAGGGCCGACTAGCTCCTACGAGCAGTACTTC
-	TRBV9	-	TRBJ2-6	CASSPFGGPGANVLTF	TGTGCCAGCAGCCCATTCGGGGGGCCGGGGGCCAACGTCCTGACTTTC
-	TRBV6-1	-	TRBJ2-5	CASSDWAAGPQYF	TGTGCCAGCAGTGATTGGGCGGCAGGGCCCCAGTACTTC
-	TRBV5-1	-	TRBJ2-3	CASSFEGHSTDTQYF	TGCGCCAGCAGCTTTGAGGGGCATAGCACAGATACGCAGTATTTT
-	TRBV27	-	TRBJ2-7	CASSLTELGEQYF	TGTGCCAGCAGTTTAACTGAGTTGGGGGAGCAGTACTTC
-	TRBV27	TRBD1	TRBJ2-1	CASSTQDRAYNEQFF	TGTGCCAGCAGTACCCAGGACAGGGCCTACAATGAGCAGTTCTTC
-	TRBV10-3	TRBD2	TRBJ2-1	CAIRETGGHNEQFF	TGTGCCATCAGGGAGACGGGGGGGCACAATGAGCAGTTCTTC
-	TRBV5-4	-	TRBJ2-7	CASSPHGHYEQYF	TGTGCCAGCAGCCCCCACGGACACTACGAGCAGTACTTC
-	TRBV7-2	-	TRBJ2-1	CASSFRLAPGNEQFF	TGTGCCAGCAGCTTTCGGCTAGCTCCGGGCAATGAGCAGTTCTTC
-	TRBV7-2	-	TRBJ1-4	CASSLGHLDPTTNEKLFF	TGTGCCAGCAGCCTCGGACACCTCGACCCTACAACTAATGAAAAACTGTTTTTT
once	TRBV18	TRBD1	TRBJ1-2	CASSPPGQGAEGYTF	TGTGCCAGCTCACCGCCCGGACAGGGGGCGGAGGGCTACACCTTC
-	TRBV5-1	-	TRBJ2-1	CASRGAYNEQFF	TGCGCCAGCAGGGGGGCATACAATGAGCAGTTCTTC
-	TRBV5-1	-	TRBJ2-7	CASSLAVPYEQYF	TGCGCCAGCAGCTTGGCAGTGCCCTACGAGCAGTACTTC
-	TRBV6-5	-	TRBJ1-6	CASRKGGSYNSPLHF	TGTGCCAGCAGAAAGGGGGGCTCCTATAATTCACCCCTCCACTTT
-	TRBV4-3	-	TRBJ1-1	CASSQDQVPNTEAFF	TGCGCCAGCAGCCAAGATCAGGTTCCGAACACTGAAGCTTTCTTT
-	TRBV9	-	TRBJ1-4	CASSVSLNEKLFF	TGTGCCAGCAGCGTGTCTCTCAATGAGAAACTGTTTTTT
-	TRBV27	-	TRBJ1-6	CASSFKTGSNSPLHF	TGTGCCAGCAGCTTCAAAACAGGGTCAAATTCACCCCTCCACTTT
-	TRBV28	-	TRBJ1-2	CASSLWGYGYTF	TGTGCCAGCAGTTTATGGGGTTATGGCTACACCTTC
-	TRBV5-1	-	TRBJ1-4	CASSLENEKLFF	TGCGCCAGCAGCTTGGAGAATGAAAAACTGTTTTTT
-	TRBV7-2	-	TRBJ1-2	CASSLEVPAGYTF	TGTGCCAGCAGCTTAGAGGTCCCGGCCGGCTACACCTTC
-	TRBV30	-	TRBJ1-1	CAWSVWGATEAFF	TGTGCCTGGAGTGTCTGGGGGGCAACTGAAGCTTTCTTT
-	TRBV5-4	TRBD1	TRBJ1-2	CASRPWDRGPYGYTF	TGTGCCAGCAGACCGTGGGACAGGGGGCCCTATGGCTACACCTTC
-	TRBV2	TRBD1	TRBJ1-5	CASSTGGIWPQHF	TGTGCCAGCAGTACAGGGGGCATTTGGCCCCAGCATTTT
-	TRBV19	-	TRBJ2-4	CATASGSVLAKNIQYF	TGTGCCACCGCATCGGGGTCAGTACTAGCCAAAAACATTCAGTACTTC
-	TRBV19	-	TRBJ2-1	CARINNEQFF	TGTGCCAGAATCAACAATGAGCAGTTCTTC
-	TRBV3-1/TRBV3-2	-	TRBJ2-7	CASSQRGGYEQYF	TGTGCCAGCAGCCAACGTGGGGGTTACGAGCAGTACTTC